This passage covers 32 T cell receptor beta chains from one sample sequenced in a study of blood T cell repertoires in COVID-19. Only in-frame clones appear in the TCRdb table, and some are missing; sequencing was by immunoSEQ multiplex PCR. The sample has about 140,000 clones, approximately 80% seen once; the top ten hold 1.5% to 2%. Sequencing used PBMCs or T cells enriched from blood (not recorded which). Source of these receptors: a woman younger than 35 who had been exposed to COVID-19.

The genes are TRBV7-6 and TRBJ2-1, with 10 nucleotides matching TRBD2. V shed 1 base, J shed 7 bases, and the junction held 10 bases outside the gene matches. Germline values: CDR1 SGHVS, CDR2 FNYEAQ. The CDR3 totals 17 residues. The CDR3 DNA reads as TGTGCCAGCAGCTTAGGGATCAGCGGGAGGGCCGGGAATGAGCAGTTCTTC. Amino acid sequence: CASSLGISGRAGNEQFF.

CDR3 in amino acids: CASSPDSFNQPQHF. In DNA, the CDR3 is TGTGCCAGCAGCCCAGACAGTTTCAATCAGCCCCAGCATTTT. The chain carries TRBV7-9 and TRBJ1-5, with D tentatively TRBD1 (5 bases). V lost 5 bases and J lost 3, with 11 bases in between. The CDR3 is made up of 14 amino acids. The germline V gene encodes CDR1 SEHNR and CDR2 FQNEAQ (reference sequence).

The rearrangement uses TRBV5-1 and TRBJ2-3; TRBD2 agrees at 10 bases. V dropped 4 bases and J dropped 2; count of bases not matched to a gene: 7. Germline CDR1 SGHRS, CDR2 YFSETQ. The CDR3 is 16 amino acids. CDR3 sequence (DNA): TGCGCCAGCAGCCCCCGGACTAGCGGAGTCACAGATACGCAGTATTTT. This encodes CASSPRTSGVTDTQYF.

The rearrangement links TRBV6-5 to TRBJ2-7; 8 nucleotides match TRBD1. Germline lookup yields CDR1 MNHEY and CDR2 SVGAGI. V shed 6 bases and J 2 bases; nucleotides not matched to a gene: 9. CDR3 length: 15 amino acids. The CDR3 region is CASSLTGENPYEQYF. Here the CDR3 DNA reads TGTGCCAGCAGCTTGACAGGGGAAAACCCCTACGAGCAGTACTTC.

The chain joins TRBV3-1 (or the pseudogene TRBV3-2) to TRBJ1-6; D is uncertain. CDR3 length: 15 residues. V gave up 0 bases and J gave up 4 bases, with 7 bases separating them. CDR1 and CDR2 (germline): LGHDT, YNNKEL (reference sequence). The CDR3 sequence: CASSQDGQYNSPLHF. CDR3 coding DNA: TGTGCCAGCAGCCAAGATGGCCAGTATAATTCACCCCTCCACTTT.

V is TRBV2 and J is TRBJ1-6; D is perhaps TRBD1 (5 bases). In germline, CDR1 is SNHLY, CDR2 FYNNEI. V lost 9 bases, J lost 0 bases, and 15 bases lay in between. The CDR3 consists of 16 residues. In nucleotides, the CDR3 is TGTGCCAGTGGGGAGGCAGGGAGCTCCTATAATTCACCCCTCCACTTT. Translation: CASGEAGSSYNSPLHF.

The rearrangement uses TRBV5-1 and TRBJ2-1; the match to TRBD2 covers 11 bases. J lost 5 bases, V lost 4 bases, and 5 bases had no gene match. The CDR3 is 15 amino acids. CDR1 is SGHRS, CDR2 YFSETQ, per germline. The CDR3 region has the DNA TGCGCCAGCAGCCCGGGACTAGCGGACGACAATGAGCAGTTCTTC. Its translation is CASSPGLADDNEQFF.

The chain has TRBV10-3 and TRBJ2-1; 9 bases are shared with TRBD2. Trimming removed 7 bases from V and 3 bases from J; junction bases left unmatched: 10. Germline V lookup: CDR1 ENHRY, CDR2 SYGVKD. This CDR3 has 16 residues. The CDR3 bases are TGTGCCATCAATAAGAGGGCGGGAGGGGGCTACAATGAGCAGTTCTTC. Protein sequence: CAINKRAGGGYNEQFF.

V is TRBV28 and J is TRBJ1-1; D gene uncertain. Germline CDR1 MDHEN, CDR2 SYDVKM. This CDR3 contains 14 residues. V was shortened by 2 bases and J by 7 bases, with 14 bases between the two germline ends. The CDR3 sequence is CASSLPTLSGEAFF. The CDR3, as DNA: TGTGCCAGCAGTTTACCGACCTTGTCGGGTGAAGCTTTCTTT.

The chain combines TRBV6-5 with TRBJ1-5, with a possible D match to TRBD1 (6 bases). The ends were cut back, 5 bases at V and 0 bases at J, with 11 bases in the middle. The CDR3 covers 15 residues. Germline CDR1 reads MNHEY; CDR2 reads SVGAGI. CDR3 loop: CASSQDSYSNQPQHF. CDR3 coding DNA: TGTGCCAGCAGTCAGGACAGTTATAGCAATCAGCCCCAGCATTTT.

This clone has more than one count but fewer than ten. The chain carries TRBV27 and TRBJ1-4, with a weak D call TRBD1 (6 bases). Germline V gene lookup returns CDR1 MNHEY and CDR2 SMNVEV (reference sequence). The CDR3 totals 14 residues. V gave up 9 bases and J gave up 7 bases, with 18 bases separating them. CDR3 bases: TGTGCCAGTCCAACCGGGGGGGGCGGTGAAAAACTGTTTTTT. Translation gives CASPTGGGGEKLFF.

This clone was observed once. The rearrangement links TRBV9 to TRBJ2-3, with 9 nucleotides matching TRBD1. The CDR3 loop spans 15 amino acids. CDR1 is SGDLS, CDR2 YYNGEE, per germline. The trim removed 3 bases at V and 4 bases at J, leaving 6 bases unmatched. CDR3 region: CASSGRTGVPDTQYF. In nucleotides, the CDR3 is TGTGCCAGCAGCGGGCGGACAGGGGTGCCAGATACGCAGTATTTT.

The CDR3 region has the DNA TGTGCCACTCTCGCGTGGGGAACCGGGACTCTCTCCTACGAGCAGTACTTC. This encodes CATLAWGTGTLSYEQYF. The J gene is TRBJ2-7, the V gene TRBV28, with D perhaps matching TRBD2 (6 bases). Trimming took 10 bases from V and 0 from J, leaving 25 bases between them. From germline, CDR1 is MDHEN and CDR2 SYDVKM. The length of the CDR3 is 17 residues.

The chain recombines TRBV7-9 with TRBJ2-5, with TRBD2 matching over 12 bases. CDR3 length equals 18 residues. CDR1 SEHNR and CDR2 FQNEAQ come from the germline V gene (reference sequence). The J segment lost 3 bases and the V segment lost 5 bases, leaving 13 bases of the junction unmatched. CDR3 loop: CASSPILAGGLKEETQYF. CDR3 coding DNA: TGTGCCAGCAGCCCAATACTAGCGGGAGGCCTTAAGGAAGAGACCCAGTACTTC.

This sequence joins TRBV6-2 or TRBV6-3 and TRBJ1-1; no definite D call. The CDR3 sequence is 11 residues long. The germline V and J ends were trimmed by 0 bases and 11 bases, with 7 bases remaining between them. CDR1 MNHEY and CDR2 SVGEGT come from the germline V gene. The CDR3 sequence: CASSYSRYAFF. The CDR3 nucleotides read TGTGCCAGCAGTTACTCGAGATACGCTTTCTTT.

This clone was counted a few times. CDR3 DNA: TGTGCCAGCAGTTTCCAGACAGGGGTCACTGAAGCTTTCTTT. It yields the protein CASSFQTGVTEAFF. The rearrangement links TRBV7-9 to TRBJ1-1, with 8 bases lining up with TRBD1. Germline lookup yields CDR1 SEHNR and CDR2 FQNEAQ (reference sequence). The CDR3 is made up of 14 amino acids. The V segment lost 6 bases and the J segment 4 bases; nucleotides outside the gene matches: 7.

The count of this clone is one. The chain combines TRBV7-3 with TRBJ2-3; D gene unclear. V lost 3 bases and J 0 bases, leaving 7 bases between the germline ends. The germline V gene encodes CDR1 SGHTA and CDR2 FQGTGA. This CDR3 is built from 14 residues. The CDR3 DNA follows: TGTGCCAGCAGCTTGTCCCCTAGCACAGATACGCAGTATTTT. Protein sequence: CASSLSPSTDTQYF.

In nucleotides, the CDR3 is TGTGCCAGCAGTTACTCGGGGCAGGGTTACAATGAGCAGTTCTTC. This codes for CASSYSGQGYNEQFF. The V gene is TRBV6-2 or TRBV6-3, the J gene TRBJ2-1; perhaps TRBD1 as D (5 bases). Germline V lookup: CDR1 MNHEY, CDR2 SVGEGT. There are 15 residues in the CDR3. Deletions cut 0 bases from V and 4 bases from J, with 10 bases between.

This chain connects TRBV19 to TRBJ1-2; no clear D gene. The germline CDR1 and CDR2 sequences are LNHDA and SQIVND (reference sequence). The CDR3 contains 15 residues. The V and J ends lost 7 bases and 5 bases respectively, with 20 bases between them. In DNA form, the CDR3 reads TGTGCCAGTAAATCTTCGCGAGGGAGTTCATATGGCTACACCTTC. It translates to CASKSSRGSSYGYTF.

The chain is built from TRBV28 and TRBJ1-3; D remains unclear. Germline V gene data show CDR1 as MDHEN and CDR2 as SYDVKM. The CDR3 runs to 11 residues. Trimming shortened V by 7 bases and J by 7 bases, and 8 bases separated the two germline ends. CDR3 nucleotides: TGTGCCAGCAACAGTAGGAACACCATATATTTT. This encodes CASNSRNTIYF.

This chain joins TRBV19 and TRBJ1-2, with 8 positions matching TRBD1. This CDR3 contains 16 residues. Trimming removed 3 bases from V and 3 bases from J; junction bases left unmatched: 9. Germline-derived CDR1 and CDR2 are LNHDA and SQIVND (reference sequence). The CDR3 spells CASSILYSGGDYGYTF. The CDR3 nucleotides are TGTGCCAGTAGTATTCTGTATTCAGGGGGCGACTATGGCTACACCTTC.

This clone was picked up one time. V and J are TRBV7-2 and TRBJ1-1, with 10 bases aligning to TRBD1. From germline, CDR1 is SGHTA and CDR2 FQGNSA. The CDR3 has 15 residues. Losses at the gene ends were 1 base for V and 4 bases for J; bases not matched to a gene: 3. The CDR3 protein is CASSLGGQGRTEAFF. The CDR3 bases are TGTGCCAGCAGCTTAGGGGGACAGGGGCGCACTGAAGCTTTCTTT. Complete variable domain (other parts from reference TRBV7-2 and TRBJ1-1): GAGVSQSPSNKVTEKGKDVELRCDPISGHTALYWYRQSLGQGLEFLIYFQGNSAPDKSGLPSDRFSAERTGGSVSTLTIQRTQQEDSAVYLCASSLGGQGRTEAFFGQGTRLTVV.

The rearrangement joins TRBV7-9 to TRBJ2-1, with 13 nucleotides matching TRBD2. V was pared by 5 bases and J by 8 bases, with 9 bases of the junction left unmatched. CDR3 length equals 16 residues. The germline gives CDR1 SEHNR, CDR2 FQNEAQ (reference sequence). This chain's CDR3 is CASSASGTSGVHEQFF. The CDR3 coding sequence is TGTGCCAGCAGCGCTTCCGGGACTAGCGGGGTCCATGAGCAGTTCTTC.

V usage is TRBV6-2 or TRBV6-3 and J usage is TRBJ2-4; 7 nucleotides agree with TRBD2. Germline CDR1 reads MNHEY; CDR2 reads SVGEGT. The CDR3 has 21 residues. Unmatched junction bases numbered 21, after V lost 2 bases and J lost 2 bases. CDR3 sequence reads: CASSYDPGERAGRHSKNIQYF. CDR3 coding DNA: TGTGCCAGCAGTTACGATCCAGGTGAGAGAGCGGGGCGACACTCCAAAAACATTCAGTACTTC.

The chain has TRBV6-2 or TRBV6-3 and TRBJ1-2; 7 bases are a match to TRBD1. V shed 2 bases, J shed 3 bases, and the junction held 3 bases outside the gene matches. The V gene's germline CDR1 is MNHEY and CDR2 SVGEGT. The CDR3 is 14 residues long. CDR3: CASSYVQGDYGYTF. The CDR3 DNA reads TGTGCCAGCAGTTACGTCCAGGGGGACTATGGCTACACCTTC.

V usage is TRBV28 and J usage is TRBJ1-2; the D is unclear. Trimming stripped 5 bases from V and 7 bases from J, with 17 bases between. CDR1 and CDR2 (germline): MDHEN, SYDVKM. CDR3 length: 14 residues. In DNA, the CDR3 is TGTGCCAGCAGTCTCGGACTCTCCACGGCTGGCTACACCTTC. Residues: CASSLGLSTAGYTF.

The V gene is TRBV4-2, the J gene TRBJ1-3; TRBD1 matches at 11 bases. The germline gives CDR1 LGHNA, CDR2 YNFKEQ. The length of the CDR3 is 19 residues. J lost 8 bases, V lost 4 bases, and 19 bases had no gene match. In nucleotides, the CDR3 is TGTGCCAGCAGCCCAAGGAGGACAGGGGGCTCGGTCAGCGTGGACACCATATATTTT. Its protein is CASSPRRTGGSVSVDTIYF.

The chain carries TRBV21-1 and TRBJ1-1. TRBV21-1 is described as a pseudogene. This CDR3 has 11 amino acids. The CDR3 spells CASSPGGEAFF. The CDR3 DNA reads as TGTGCCAGCAGCCCGGGAGGCGAAGCTTTCTTT.

This rearrangement joins TRBV5-1 to TRBJ1-2; D is ambiguous. This CDR3 has 13 residues. The germline V gene encodes CDR1 SGHRS and CDR2 YFSETQ. V was shortened by 4 bases and J by 3 bases, with 10 bases between the two germline ends. The CDR3 is CASSPPGDYGYTF. The CDR3 nucleotides read TGCGCCAGCAGCCCCCCCGGGGACTATGGCTACACCTTC. The variable domain in full, completed from reference TRBV5-1 and TRBJ1-2, reads KAGVTQTPRYLIKTRGQQVTLSCSPISGHRSVSWYQQTPGQGLQFLFEYFSETQRNKGNFPGRFSGRQFSNSRSEMNVSTLELGDSALYLCASSPPGDYGYTFGSGTRLTVV.

V gene TRBV7-6 combines with J gene TRBJ2-7; D is undetermined. CDR3 length: 13 residues. The V gene lost 1 base and the J gene lost 3 bases, with 7 bases spanning the gap. Germline V gene data show CDR1 as SGHVS and CDR2 as FNYEAQ. The CDR3 is CASSLDSGYEQYF. The CDR3 DNA is TGTGCCAGCAGCTTAGATTCAGGCTACGAGCAGTACTTC.

The gene calls are TRBV5-1 and TRBJ2-2; unclear D gene. Trimming removed 2 bases from V and 6 bases from J, with 8 bases in between. The CDR3 loop spans 13 amino acids. Germline V gene lookup returns CDR1 SGHRS and CDR2 YFSETQ. The CDR3: CASSFLVPGELFF. In DNA, the CDR3 is TGCGCCAGCAGCTTCCTAGTCCCCGGGGAGCTGTTTTTT.

This clone appeared a few times. The CDR3 here is CASGGADYSNQPQHF. CDR3 bases: TGTGCCAGCGGAGGGGCGGATTATAGCAATCAGCCCCAGCATTTT. The chain carries TRBV2 and TRBJ1-5; possibly TRBD1 for D (5 bases). Germline V gene sequence: CDR1 SNHLY, CDR2 FYNNEI. CDR3 length: 15 amino acids. Trimming removed 8 bases from V and 0 bases from J, with 14 bases in between.